This is a list of T cell receptor beta chains from one sample in a study of cytomegalovirus exposure and HLA in healthy donors. The protocol was immunoSEQ multiplex PCR, while the TCRdb copy is restricted to in-frame clones and leaves out a portion. Counted here are 60,000 to 85,000 clones, approximately 95% occurring once; the ten biggest clones make up approximately 1.5%. The sequencing sample was made of PBMCs. The source of these receptors is a young man in good health and CMV-seropositive. The CDR3 runs from the conserved cysteine through the conserved F or W. A D gene is named only where the DNA matches it firmly. Clone size is not always given. Where it is, it says once, few, many or a class for expanded clones.

>TRBD1|TRBJ1-2|TRBV6-1|.|15
TGTGCCAGCAGTGACACCGGGACAGTAAACTATGGCTACACCTTC
CASSDTGTVNYGYTF
>.|TRBJ1-4|TRBV30|.|11
TGTGCTTCAGGCCGTAATGAAAAACTGTTTTTT
CASGRNEKLFF
>TRBD1|TRBJ2-7|TRBV6-6|.|15
TGTGCCAGCAGTTACTTAAAAGGGACAGGGGGAGAGCAGTACTTC
CASSYLKGTGGEQYF
>.|TRBJ1-1|TRBV30|once|13
TGTGCCTGGAGTGTAGGAGGGAATACTGAAGCTTTCTTT
CAWSVGGNTEAFF
>.|TRBJ2-3|TRBV6-6|.|15
TGTGCCAGCAGCGACCGCTCCACAGGCACAGATACGCAGTATTTT
CASSDRSTGTDTQYF
>TRBD2|TRBJ2-1|TRBV7-9|.|16
TGTGCCAGCAGCTTAGTGCCTAGCGGGAGGGGCAATGAGCAGTTCTTC
CASSLVPSGRGNEQFF
>TRBD1|TRBJ2-3|TRBV11-2|.|17
TGTGCCAGCAGCATCACCAAACAGGGGGCGCTTGCAGATACGCAGTATTTT
CASSITKQGALADTQYF
>.|TRBJ2-1|TRBV28|once|14
TGTGCCAGCATGAGGCGGGGCCCCTACAATGAGCAGTTCTTC
CASMRRGPYNEQFF
>TRBD1|TRBJ2-5|TRBV7-2|.|14
TGTGCCAGCAGCCGCACAGGGGGCGGGGAGACCCAGTACTTC
CASSRTGGGETQYF
>TRBD2|TRBJ2-7|TRBV5-4|.|16
TGTGCCAGCAGCTCCACGACTAAACGGGGGGGCTACGAGCAGTACTTC
CASSSTTKRGGYEQYF
>.|TRBJ2-7|TRBV6-5|.|15
TGTGCCAGCAGTCACGAGGTGAGAAGGGGCTACGAGCAGTACTTC
CASSHEVRRGYEQYF
>TRBD1|TRBJ2-7|TRBV5-6|.|15
TGTGCCAGCAGCTTGGTAGGGACAGGGTTCTACGAGCAGTACTTC
CASSLVGTGFYEQYF
>TRBD2|TRBJ2-1|TRBV7-3|once|13
TGTGCCAGCAGCATCGGGACTAGCGGGACGCAGTTCTTC
CASSIGTSGTQFF
>.|TRBJ2-2|TRBV4-1|few|11
TGCGCCAGCAGCCTCGCCGGGGAGCTGTTTTTT
CASSLAGELFF
>.|TRBJ2-7|TRBV28|.|13
TGTGCCAGCAGTTCGGACAGTTCCTACGAGCAGTACTTC
CASSSDSSYEQYF
>.|TRBJ2-5|TRBV18|.|14
TGTGCCAGCTCACCACCGTCAGCGCAAGAGACCCAGTACTTC
CASSPPSAQETQYF
>TRBD1|TRBJ2-1|TRBV5-1|.|14
TGCGCCAGCAGCTTTCAGGGGGCGCGGGGTGAGCAGTTCTTC
CASSFQGARGEQFF
>.|TRBJ2-5|TRBV2|.|14
TGTGCCAGCAGTGGGATGGCAGGGCAAGAGACCCAGTACTTC
CASSGMAGQETQYF
>TRBD2|TRBJ2-3|TRBV5-6|.|18
TGTGCCAGCAGCCGAACTCGGGGGAGCGGGAGGCAGGCAGATACGCAGTATTTT
CASSRTRGSGRQADTQYF
>.|TRBJ2-3|TRBV18|.|13
TGTGCCAGCTCACCTCCGAGCACAGATACGCAGTATTTT
CASSPPSTDTQYF
>.|TRBJ1-1|TRBV7-9|once|16
TGTGCCAGCAGCCCGTTCGGTGGAGCCATGAACACTGAAGCTTTCTTT
CASSPFGGAMNTEAFF
>TRBD1|TRBJ1-3|TRBV11-1|.|16
TGTGCCAGCAGCCCGACAGGGGCCTACTCTGGAAACACCATATATTTT
CASSPTGAYSGNTIYF
>TRBD1|TRBJ2-5|TRBV4-1|.|18
TGCGCCAGCAGCCATAGAGTTCGGACAGGGGGCAGTCGTGAGACCCAGTACTTC
CASSHRVRTGGSRETQYF